The 19 T cell receptor beta chains below come from one sample, sequenced in a study of T cell changes during pregnancy in multiple sclerosis. Libraries were prepared by immunoSEQ multiplex PCR; TCRdb keeps only in-frame clonotypes and omits some of them. The table records about 93,000 clones, 80% to 95% of them present only once. This material consisted of peripheral blood, taken after pregnancy. All receptors derive from a female donor with multiple sclerosis, enrolled in a pregnancy study.

The chain employs TRBV18 and TRBJ2-5, with 8 bases aligning to TRBD1. V dropped 0 bases and J dropped 5; count of bases not matched to a gene: 8. The CDR3 length is 16 residues. Per germline, CDR1 KGHSH and CDR2 LQKENI. For the CDR3, the DNA is TGTGCCAGCTCACCACCCGGACAGGGTTTTTATGAGACCCAGTACTTC. Amino acids: CASSPPGQGFYETQYF.

V is TRBV18 and J is TRBJ1-1, with D possibly TRBD1 on 6 matching bases. V was trimmed by 3 bases and J by 5 bases, leaving 13 bases between them. Germline V gene lookup returns CDR1 KGHSH and CDR2 LQKENI. This CDR3 has 14 amino acids. CDR3 protein: CASSPQGISTEAFF. CDR3 DNA sequence: TGTGCCAGCTCACCGCAGGGGATTTCAACTGAAGCTTTCTTT.

The chain is built from TRBV5-4 and TRBJ2-7; TRBD2 aligns across 10 bases. This CDR3 region has 20 residues. The V gene's germline CDR1 is SGHNT and CDR2 YYREEE (reference sequence). Losses at the gene ends were 0 bases for V and 2 bases for J; bases not matched to a gene: 17. The CDR3 coding sequence is TGTGCCAGCAGCTTGGCCCTAACCCTCGGGGGGACTAGCGCAGCCTACGAGCAGTACTTC. It is translated as CASSLALTLGGTSAAYEQYF.

A remark on this clone: Other DNA sequences in this specimen translate into the identical CDR3. The chain recombines TRBV5-1 with TRBJ1-2; 7 bases agree with TRBD1. Germline lookup yields CDR1 SGHRS and CDR2 YFSETQ. Losses at the gene ends were 0 bases for V and 7 bases for J; bases not matched to a gene: 0. This CDR3 region has 12 residues. The CDR3 loop reads CASSLEGAGYTF. Here the CDR3 DNA reads TGCGCCAGCAGCTTGGAGGGGGCTGGCTACACCTTC.

The gene calls are TRBV5-6 and TRBJ2-1; 9 nucleotides agree with TRBD2. Germline V gene sequence: CDR1 SGHDT, CDR2 YYEEEE. CDR3 size: 17 residues. Germline trimming cut 2 bases from V and 0 bases from J; bases unmatched to any gene: 6. CDR3 residues: CASSLAGGLFSYNEQFF. The CDR3 DNA reads as TGTGCCAGCAGCTTAGCGGGAGGACTTTTCTCCTACAATGAGCAGTTCTTC.

The chain is built from TRBV28 and TRBJ1-1, with TRBD1 as a possible D gene (5 bases). In germline, CDR1 is MDHEN, CDR2 SYDVKM. The length of the CDR3 is 15 residues. V was cut by 3 bases and J by 1 base, with 12 bases left in between. The CDR3 loop reads CASSFSGGGNTEAFF. The CDR3 DNA reads as TGTGCCAGCAGTTTTTCCGGGGGAGGGAACACTGAAGCTTTCTTT. Complete variable domain (other parts from reference TRBV28 and TRBJ1-1): DVKVTQSSRYLVKRTGEKVFLECVQDMDHENMFWYRQDPGLGLRLIYFSYDVKMKEKGDIPEGYSVSREKKERFSLILESASTNQTSMYLCASSFSGGGNTEAFFGQGTRLTVV.

The V and J genes are TRBV30 and TRBJ1-2; TRBD1 might be the D (5 bases). Germline loops: CDR1 GTSNPN, CDR2 SVGIG (reference sequence). CDR3 length: 13 residues. The V and J ends lost 0 bases and 7 bases respectively, with 12 bases between them. For the CDR3, the DNA is TGTGCCTGGAGTGTAGGGGACGGGGGTGGCTACACCTTC. Its translation is CAWSVGDGGGYTF. Filled out from reference TRBV30 and TRBJ1-2, the complete variable domain reads SQTIHQWPATLVQPVGSPLSLECTVEGTSNPNLYWYRQAAGRGLQLLFYSVGIGQISSEVPQNLSASRPQDRQFILSSKKLLLSDSGFYLCAWSVGDGGGYTFGSGTRLTVV.

This chain uses TRBV19 with TRBJ1-2, with D possibly being TRBD1 (6 bases). The germline gives CDR1 LNHDA, CDR2 SQIVND (reference sequence). Deletions cut 6 bases from V and 5 bases from J, with 34 bases between. This CDR3 is built from 20 residues. Here the CDR3 reads CASSRITGKHSEVMGYGYTF. CDR3 bases: TGTGCCAGTAGCCGAATAACAGGGAAACACTCCGAGGTAATGGGTTATGGCTACACCTTC.

V usage is TRBV9 and J usage is TRBJ2-2, with TRBD1 as a possible D gene (6 bases). V lost 0 bases to trimming and J lost 6 bases, with 12 bases between them. The CDR3 covers 15 residues. Germline V gene data show CDR1 as SGDLS and CDR2 as YYNGEE. The CDR3 region has the DNA TGTGCCAGCAGCGTAGGGACAGCAGGGCCCGGGGAGCTGTTTTTT. This codes for CASSVGTAGPGELFF. Together with reference TRBV9 and TRBJ2-2, the CDR3 gives the full variable domain: DSGVTQTPKHLITATGQRVTLRCSPRSGDLSVYWYQQSLDQGLQFLIQYYNGEERAKGNILERFSAQQFPDLHSELNLSSLELGDSALYFCASSVGTAGPGELFFGEGSRLTVL.

The count of this clone is one. The J gene is TRBJ2-5, the V gene TRBV11-2; 7 bases agree with TRBD1. There are 16 residues in the CDR3. The germline CDR1 and CDR2 sequences are SGHAT and FQNNGV. Losses at the gene ends were 1 base for V and 5 bases for J; bases not matched to a gene: 10. CDR3 bases: TGTGCCAGCAGCTTAGTCCGGCAGGAGGACAGGGAGACCCAGTACTTC. As protein: CASSLVRQEDRETQYF. The variable domain in full, with the rest retrieved from reference TRBV11-2 and TRBJ2-5, is EAGVAQSPRYKIIEKRQSVAFWCNPISGHATLYWYQQILGQGPKLLIQFQNNGVVDDSQLPKDRFSAERLKGVDSTLKIQPAKLEDSAVYLCASSLVRQEDRETQYFGPGTRLLVL.

The chain employs TRBV6-1 and TRBJ2-5; a possible D gene is TRBD1 (6 bases). This CDR3 contains 16 residues. V was clipped by 2 bases and J by 7 bases, with 20 bases between them. CDR1 and CDR2 (germline): MNHNS, SASEGT. CDR3 loop: CASSERGVGRGLTQYF. CDR3 DNA sequence: TGTGCCAGCAGTGAAAGGGGCGTGGGCAGGGGATTGACCCAGTACTTC.

This sequence joins TRBV27 and TRBJ2-1; perhaps TRBD1 as D (5 bases). Germline lookup yields CDR1 MNHEY and CDR2 SMNVEV (reference sequence). V was cut by 2 bases and J by 2 bases, with 10 bases left in between. The CDR3 contains 15 residues. This CDR3 is CASSLGATTYNEQFF. The CDR3 DNA follows: TGTGCCAGCAGTTTAGGGGCCACAACCTACAATGAGCAGTTCTTC.

The chain joins TRBV6-1 to TRBJ2-7; D is uncertain. Trimming took 0 bases from V and 2 from J, leaving 11 bases between them. In germline, CDR1 is MNHNS, CDR2 SASEGT. The CDR3 is made up of 15 amino acids. CDR3 region: CASSEALHKPYEQYF. Written as DNA, the CDR3 is TGTGCCAGCAGTGAAGCGCTCCACAAACCCTACGAGCAGTACTTC.

The rearrangement uses TRBV11-3 and TRBJ2-1; the match to TRBD2 covers 10 bases. V dropped 6 bases and J dropped 9; count of bases not matched to a gene: 5. The CDR3 is 13 amino acids. The germline V gene has CDR1 SGHNT and CDR2 YENEEA. CDR3 nucleotides: TGTGCCAGCAGTAGCGGGAGGCCAGGTGAGCAGTTCTTC. Protein sequence: CASSSGRPGEQFF.

V gene TRBV7-6 combines with J gene TRBJ1-3; 7 bases are a match to TRBD1. This CDR3 spans 19 amino acids. J was trimmed by 0 bases and V by 6 bases; bases with no gene match: 17. Germline V lookup: CDR1 SGHVS, CDR2 FNYEAQ. The CDR3 sequence: CASSPYRGYTPSSGNTIYF. CDR3 DNA: TGTGCCAGCAGTCCCTACAGGGGATATACTCCAAGCTCTGGAAACACCATATATTTT.

This chain joins TRBV29-1 and TRBJ2-2, with D hard to call. Trimming took 5 bases from V and 2 from J, leaving 6 bases between them. CDR3 size: 12 residues. Germline assignment: CDR1 SQVTM and CDR2 ANQGSEA. CDR3: CSVHSNTGELFF. CDR3 DNA sequence: TGCAGCGTTCACAGTAACACCGGGGAGCTGTTTTTT.

The chain couples TRBV19 to TRBJ1-5; unclear D gene. In germline, CDR1 is LNHDA, CDR2 SQIVND (reference sequence). The CDR3 totals 12 residues. V gave up 4 bases and J gave up 5 bases, with 6 bases separating them. CDR3 nucleotide sequence: TGTGCCAGTAGTAACAGATATCAGCCCCAGCATTTT. The encoded protein is CASSNRYQPQHF.

V is TRBV2 and J is TRBJ1-1; 9 bases line up with TRBD1. CDR3 length equals 13 residues. The V gene's germline CDR1 is SNHLY and CDR2 FYNNEI. Germline trimming cut 6 bases from V and 7 bases from J; bases unmatched to any gene: 6. CDR3 residues: CASREQGAGEAFF. The CDR3 nucleotides read TGTGCCAGCAGAGAACAGGGGGCAGGTGAAGCTTTCTTT.

The chain links TRBV4-2 to TRBJ1-5; possible D gene TRBD1, 5 bases. CDR3 size: 13 residues. Per germline, CDR1 LGHNA and CDR2 YNFKEQ. V shed 3 bases and J shed 5 bases, with 8 bases lying between them. This CDR3 reads CASSQTRDQPQHF. The CDR3 DNA follows: TGTGCCAGCAGCCAGACCAGGGATCAGCCCCAGCATTTT.